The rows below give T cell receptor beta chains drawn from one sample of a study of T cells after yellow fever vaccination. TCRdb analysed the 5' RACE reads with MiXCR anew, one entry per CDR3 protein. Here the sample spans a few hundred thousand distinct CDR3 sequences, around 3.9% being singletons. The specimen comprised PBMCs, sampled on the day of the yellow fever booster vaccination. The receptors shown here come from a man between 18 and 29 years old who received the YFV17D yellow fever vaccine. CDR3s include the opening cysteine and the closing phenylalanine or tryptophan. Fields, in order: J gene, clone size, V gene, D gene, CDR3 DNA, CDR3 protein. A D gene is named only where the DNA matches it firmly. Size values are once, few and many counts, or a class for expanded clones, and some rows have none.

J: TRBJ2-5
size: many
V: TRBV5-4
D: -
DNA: TGTGCCAGCTCACCATCAGGCGGGGCGGAGACCCAGTACTTC
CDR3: CASSPSGGAETQYF

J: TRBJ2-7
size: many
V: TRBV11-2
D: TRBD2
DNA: TGTGCCAGCAGCAATACCTTTCGGGACTACTCCTACGAGCAGTACTTC
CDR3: CASSNTFRDYSYEQYF

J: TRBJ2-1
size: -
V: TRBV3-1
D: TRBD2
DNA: TGTGCCAGCAGCCAAGGGAGCGGGGGCACCTACAATGAGCAGTTCTTC
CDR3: CASSQGSGGTYNEQFF

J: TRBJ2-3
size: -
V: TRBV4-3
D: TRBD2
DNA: TGCGCCAGCAGCCCCTGGACTAGCGGGGGAGATACGCAGTATTTT
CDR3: CASSPWTSGGDTQYF

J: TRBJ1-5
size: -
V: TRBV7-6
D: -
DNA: TGTGCCAGCAGCTCCGACTGGAATCAGCCCCAGCATTTT
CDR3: CASSSDWNQPQHF

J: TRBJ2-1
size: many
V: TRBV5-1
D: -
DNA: TGTGCCAGCAGCTTAGGCCAGTACAATGAGCAGTTCTTC
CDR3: CASSLGQYNEQFF

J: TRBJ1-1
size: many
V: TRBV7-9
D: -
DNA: TGTGCCAGCAGCTTGGTGGCGGCCACTGAAGCTTTCTTT
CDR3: CASSLVAATEAFF

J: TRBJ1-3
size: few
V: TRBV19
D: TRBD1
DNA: TGTGCCAGTAGTATAGACCCCGGACAGGGTACTGGAAACACCATATATTTT
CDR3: CASSIDPGQGTGNTIYF

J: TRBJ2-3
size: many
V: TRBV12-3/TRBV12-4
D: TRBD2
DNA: TGTGCCAGCAGTCCCCGGGACTATGGAGATACGCAGTATTTT
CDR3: CASSPRDYGDTQYF

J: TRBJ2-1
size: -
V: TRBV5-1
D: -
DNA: TGCGCCAGCAGCTTGGATCGGTTAGTCTCCTACAATGAGCAGTTCTTC
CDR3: CASSLDRLVSYNEQFF

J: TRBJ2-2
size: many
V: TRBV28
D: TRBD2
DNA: TGTGCCAGCAGTTCCGGGACTAGTTGGACCGGGGAGCTGTTTTTT
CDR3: CASSSGTSWTGELFF

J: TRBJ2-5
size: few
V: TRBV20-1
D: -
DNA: TGCAGTGCTAGAGATCTAGGCAGGGGCGAGACCCAGTACTTC
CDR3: CSARDLGRGETQYF

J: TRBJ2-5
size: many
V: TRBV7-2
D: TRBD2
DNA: TGTGCCAGCAGCTTAAGTTATAGCGGGGGTGAGACCCAGTACTTC
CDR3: CASSLSYSGGETQYF

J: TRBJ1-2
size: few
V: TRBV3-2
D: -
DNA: TGTGCCAGCAGCCCGATCTGGGGGACTTTCAACTATGGCTACACCTTC
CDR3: CASSPIWGTFNYGYTF

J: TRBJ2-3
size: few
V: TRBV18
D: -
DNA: TGTGCCAGCTCACCAGTCGGGGGTTCGGATGGAGATACGCAGTATTTT
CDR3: CASSPVGGSDGDTQYF

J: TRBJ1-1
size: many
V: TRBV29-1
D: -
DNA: TGCAGCGTTGAAGAGGACATCAGTGAAGCTTTCTTT
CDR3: CSVEEDISEAFF

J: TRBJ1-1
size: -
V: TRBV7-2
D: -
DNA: TGTGCCAGCAGCCTCTCCCATCACAAGGACCAAACTGAAGCTTTCTTT
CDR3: CASSLSHHKDQTEAFF

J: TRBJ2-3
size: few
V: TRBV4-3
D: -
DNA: TGCGCCAGCAGCCAAGGACAGGCCGCTGATACGCAGTATTTT
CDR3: CASSQGQAADTQYF

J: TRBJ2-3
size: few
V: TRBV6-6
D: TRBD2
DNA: TGTGCCAGCAGTCAACCGTTAGCGGGCAGGCTCACAGATACGCAGTATTTT
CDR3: CASSQPLAGRLTDTQYF

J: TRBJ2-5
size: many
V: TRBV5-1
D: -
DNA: TGCGCCAGCCGGCTCGGGGGACGGGAAGAGACCCAGTACTTC
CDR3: CASRLGGREETQYF

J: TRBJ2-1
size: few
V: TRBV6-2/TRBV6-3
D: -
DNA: TGTGCCAGCAGTCACGGACAGCGTGGATGGGAGCAGTTCTTC
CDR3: CASSHGQRGWEQFF

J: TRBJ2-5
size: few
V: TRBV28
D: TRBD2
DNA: TGTGCCAGGTGGCGGGGGGCCGCAGAGACCCAGTACTTC
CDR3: CARWRGAAETQYF

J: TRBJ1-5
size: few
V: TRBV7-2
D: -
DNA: TGTGCCAGCAGCTTAGCGATACCACTAGTTCAGCCCCAGCATTTT
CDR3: CASSLAIPLVQPQHF

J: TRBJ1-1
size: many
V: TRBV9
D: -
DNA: TGTGCCAGCAGTCGGGACGGTTTATCGGACACTGAAGCTTTCTTT
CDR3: CASSRDGLSDTEAFF

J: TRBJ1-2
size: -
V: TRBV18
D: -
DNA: TGTGCCAGCTCACCACCATCGATAGGGTCTAACTATGGCTACACCTTC
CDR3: CASSPPSIGSNYGYTF

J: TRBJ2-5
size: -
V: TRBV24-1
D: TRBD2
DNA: TGTGCCACGCAGGGACTAGACCAAGAGACCCAGTACTTC
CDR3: CATQGLDQETQYF

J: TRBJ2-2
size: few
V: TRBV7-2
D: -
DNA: TGTGCCAGCAGCTCAACAGGTCACACCGGGGAGCTGTTTTTT
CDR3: CASSSTGHTGELFF

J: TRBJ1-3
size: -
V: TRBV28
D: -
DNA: TGTGCCAGCACAGACGGGGGGGGAAACACCATATATTTT
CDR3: CASTDGGGNTIYF

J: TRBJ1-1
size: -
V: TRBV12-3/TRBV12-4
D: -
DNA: TGTGCCAGCAGTTTAGGTGAGGCTTTCTTT
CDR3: CASSLGEAFF